This TCR beta chain was observed in a study of post-analysis software for immune sequencing data. Study background: Included courses were relapsing-remitting and secondary progressive multiple sclerosis; progressive-relapsing multiple sclerosis was also included.

As for this clonotype: The antigen is unknown.

Overall study findings and caveats: When the samples were clustered directly with F measure, those that had been prepared in the same batch showed strong co-clustering. When patients were compared with controls, four to six TRBV segments were more frequent, TRBV5-6, TRBV5-1 and TRBV20-1 among them. In multiple sclerosis, normalized Chao1 diversity was significantly below that of controls.

Unique molecular identifiers were present in the TCR beta cDNA libraries. The authors obtained approximately 540,000 cDNA molecules from roughly 1 to 10 million T cells. MiXCR, run by TCRdb on the PCR reads, gives a single entry per CDR3 protein. The sample holds about 540,000 distinct CDR3 sequences, 34% seen once. The length of the CDR3 is 17 residues. The V gene's germline CDR1 is SGHVS and CDR2 FQNEAQ. Trimming cost V 1 base and J 0 bases, with 15 bases left between them. Material: blood. This sequence originates from a girl under 18 with multiple sclerosis. The chain links TRBV7-8 to TRBJ1-2; maybe TRBD1 (6 bases). The DNA of the CDR3 is TGTGCCAGCAGCTTAGGAACCGGACAGAAATCTAACTATGGCTACACCTTC. Amino acids: CASSLGTGQKSNYGYTF.